Shown below are 21 T cell receptor beta chains from a single sample sequenced in a study of blood T cell repertoires in COVID-19 (TCRdb year 2020). The library was made by the immunoSEQ multiplex PCR assay. Entries here come from immuneACCESS through TCRdb and include only in-frame sequences with V and J called. Some clones fail to appear in such tables; in the studies checked, an unresolved V gene covers under half of the shortfall, and the cause of the remainder is unknown. This sample gives roughly 260,000 clones in total; 75% to 95% of them show up just once. Jointly, the top ten make up roughly 2.7% of the sample. The sequencing input was peripheral blood. The receptors originated from a person under 35 with COVID-19, enrolled during active disease.

The chain uses TRBV7-8 and TRBJ2-7; D not resolved. V lost 1 base and J lost 4, with 8 bases in between. Germline V CDR1 and CDR2: SGHVS, FQNEAQ. CDR3 length: 13 residues. The DNA for the CDR3 is TGTGCCAGCAGCTTAGGGCCCCGATACGAGCAGTACTTC. This codes for CASSLGPRYEQYF.

The chain employs TRBV5-1 and TRBJ1-2; TRBD1 matches 7 bases. CDR1 and CDR2 (germline): SGHRS, YFSETQ. The CDR3 is 17 residues long. V lost 2 bases, J lost 4 bases, and 14 bases stayed unmatched. The CDR3 is CASSFLAGTAVFYGYTF. CDR3 coding DNA: TGCGCCAGCAGCTTCCTTGCCGGGACAGCAGTATTCTATGGCTACACCTTC.

Of note for this clone: Sequence at one end of the junction differs from germline and may be a read error. The J gene is TRBJ2-7, the V gene TRBV3-1 (or the pseudogene TRBV3-2); D is possibly TRBD2 (6 bases). CDR3 length equals 15 residues. The germline gives CDR1 LGHDT, CDR2 YNNKEL (reference sequence). CDR3 loop: CASSLGTPLSSEQYF. Here the CDR3 DNA reads TGTGCCAGCAGCTTAGGGACTCCCCTCTCCTCCGAGCAGTACTTC.

The chain employs TRBV9 and TRBJ2-1, with 9 positions matching TRBD2. The junction had 9 bases not matched to a gene; V was cut back by 5 bases and J by 15 bases. From germline, CDR1 is SGDLS and CDR2 YYNGEE. This CDR3 spans 12 amino acids. CDR3 region: CASRTGTSSLFF. Written as DNA, the CDR3 is TGTGCCAGCAGGACCGGGACTAGCTCTTTGTTCTTC.

The chain combines TRBV6-5 with TRBJ2-3, with D perhaps TRBD2 (5 bases). Trimming removed 8 bases at V and 4 bases at J, with 13 bases between. The CDR3 covers 13 residues. Germline CDR1 and CDR2: MNHEY and SVGAGI. CDR3 region: CASARGSPDTQYF. DNA of the CDR3: TGTGCCAGCGCCCGGGGATCCCCAGATACGCAGTATTTT.

The V call is TRBV28, the J call TRBJ2-2; 9 bases match TRBD1. CDR1 is MDHEN, CDR2 SYDVKM, per germline. The J segment lost 6 bases and the V segment lost 7 bases, leaving 9 bases of the junction unmatched. CDR3 length equals 15 residues. The CDR3 nucleotides read TGTGCCAGCAATCTTAACAGGGGGCGATCCGGGGAGCTGTTTTTT. Residues: CASNLNRGRSGELFF.

The chain carries TRBV6-5 and TRBJ2-1, with TRBD1 matching 7 bases. The germline V gene encodes CDR1 MNHEY and CDR2 SVGAGI. The CDR3 runs to 12 residues. V was clipped by 5 bases and J by 11 bases; unmatched bases: 6. The CDR3 reads CASSPTGVKQFF. The CDR3 coding sequence is TGTGCCAGCAGTCCTACAGGGGTTAAGCAGTTCTTC.

The chain carries TRBV6-5 and TRBJ2-7, with TRBD2 matching 9 bases. The CDR3 covers 15 residues. J gave up 5 bases and V 4 bases, and 9 bases lay outside the gene matches. Per the germline V gene, CDR1 is MNHEY and CDR2 is SVGAGI. DNA of the CDR3: TGTGCCAGCAGTTTGTTAGCTAGCGGGAACCACGAGCAGTACTTC. This gives the protein CASSLLASGNHEQYF.

The chain recombines TRBV11-3 with TRBJ2-1; 9 bases fit TRBD2. V was clipped by 3 bases and J by 6 bases; unmatched bases: 9. Germline V gives CDR1 SGHNT, CDR2 YENEEA. The CDR3 contains 16 residues. The CDR3 sequence: CASSFVAGDGFNEQFF. CDR3 bases: TGTGCCAGCAGCTTCGTAGCGGGAGATGGTTTCAATGAGCAGTTCTTC.

V gene TRBV5-1 combines with J gene TRBJ1-6, with 7 positions matching TRBD1. CDR3 length: 15 residues. Unmatched junction bases numbered 10, after V lost 4 bases and J lost 9 bases. Germline lookup yields CDR1 SGHRS and CDR2 YFSETQ. In DNA, the CDR3 is TGCGCCAGCAGCCCCGAGACAGGGTACGGTTCACCCCTCCACTTT. Its translation: CASSPETGYGSPLHF.

The V gene is TRBV11-3, the J gene TRBJ2-2; the match to TRBD1 covers 9 bases. Germline trimming cut 5 bases from V and 7 bases from J; bases unmatched to any gene: 8. Per the germline V gene, CDR1 is SGHNT and CDR2 is YENEEA. The CDR3 sequence is 15 residues long. The CDR3 loop is CASSPGTGLGGELFF. CDR3 coding DNA: TGTGCCAGCAGCCCTGGGACAGGGTTAGGCGGGGAGCTGTTTTTT.

V is TRBV9 and J is TRBJ2-5, with a weak D call TRBD1 (7 bases). Germline V gene sequence: CDR1 SGDLS, CDR2 YYNGEE. V dropped 5 bases and J dropped 2 bases, with 16 bases sitting between them. The CDR3 has 15 residues. The CDR3: CASSLGGGMQETQYF. In DNA, the CDR3 is TGTGCCAGCAGTTTAGGGGGCGGGATGCAAGAGACCCAGTACTTC.

The chain is built from TRBV30 and TRBJ1-1, with a possible D match to TRBD1 (5 bases). V lost 4 bases, J lost 9 bases, and 15 bases lay in between. The CDR3 spans 12 residues. Germline-derived CDR1 and CDR2 are GTSNPN and SVGIG (reference sequence). DNA for the CDR3: TGTGCCTGGACGGGAGGGGCCGTAAAAGCTTTCTTT. Its protein is CAWTGGAVKAFF.

This clone was counted a single time. V gene TRBV4-2 combines with J gene TRBJ2-4; the D is unclear. V lost 6 bases to trimming and J lost 7 bases, with 13 bases between them. The germline V gene has CDR1 LGHNA and CDR2 YNFKEQ. The CDR3 covers 13 residues. CDR3 loop: CASRAPVANIQYF. CDR3 DNA sequence: TGTGCCAGCAGGGCTCCCGTAGCCAACATTCAGTACTTC.

The rearrangement links TRBV2 to TRBJ2-5; 7 bases line up with TRBD2. Trimming cost V 5 bases and J 2 bases; bases outside gene matches: 5. The CDR3 covers 14 residues. The germline V gene has CDR1 SNHLY and CDR2 FYNNEI. The CDR3 DNA reads as TGTGCCAGCAGTCAGGCTAGCGGACAAGAGACCCAGTACTTC. It specifies CASSQASGQETQYF. The full variable domain, rest sourced from reference TRBV2 and TRBJ2-5, is EPEVTQTPSHQVTQMGQEVILRCVPISNHLYFYWYRQILGQKVEFLVSFYNNEISEKSEIFDDQFSVERPDGSNFTLKIRSTKLEDSAMYFCASSQASGQETQYFGPGTRLLVL.

The gene calls are TRBV9 and TRBJ1-2, with D maybe TRBD1 (5 bases). With 0 bases removed from V and 2 bases from J, the gap between germline ends came to 11 bases. Per germline, CDR1 SGDLS and CDR2 YYNGEE. This CDR3 spans 15 amino acids. The CDR3, as DNA: TGTGCCAGCAGCGTAGAAGACAGACCCAACTATGGCTACACCTTC. Residues: CASSVEDRPNYGYTF.

The chain links TRBV27 to TRBJ1-2; no firm D call. Deletions cut 5 bases from V and 5 bases from J, with 12 bases between. CDR3 size: 13 residues. The germline V gene has CDR1 MNHEY and CDR2 SMNVEV (reference sequence). The CDR3 sequence: CASSPKGGYGYTF. CDR3 sequence (DNA): TGTGCCAGCAGTCCTAAGGGAGGGTATGGCTACACCTTC.

This clone has just a few counts. This sequence joins TRBV4-1 and TRBJ1-4; D is possibly TRBD1 (6 bases). CDR3 length: 17 amino acids. The V gene lost 4 bases and the J gene lost 5 bases, with 20 bases spanning the gap. CDR1 and CDR2 (germline): MGHRA, YSYEKL. The CDR3 is CASSRVPGTGMNEKLFF. The CDR3 DNA reads as TGCGCCAGCAGCCGAGTACCAGGTACAGGGATGAATGAAAAACTGTTTTTT.

This chain links TRBV20-1 with TRBJ2-1; 9 bases agree with TRBD2. This CDR3 is 17 amino acids long. Germline assignment: CDR1 DFQATT and CDR2 SNEGSKA (reference sequence). J was trimmed by 4 bases and V by 3 bases; bases with no gene match: 13. CDR3 DNA: TGCAGTGCTAGTTTTCCCCGTGTGCTAGCGGGATACAATGAGCAGTTCTTC. Amino acids: CSASFPRVLAGYNEQFF.

This chain connects TRBV9 to TRBJ2-5; 11 bases agree with TRBD1. The CDR3 has 17 residues. From germline, CDR1 is SGDLS and CDR2 YYNGEE. V gave up 2 bases and J gave up 5 bases; unmatched junction bases: 11. The CDR3 coding sequence is TGTGCCAGCAGCGTCGGGATTGGGACAGGGGGACGGGAGACCCAGTACTTC. Protein product: CASSVGIGTGGRETQYF.

The J gene is TRBJ2-4, the V gene TRBV12-3 or TRBV12-4; 10 bases match TRBD2. J lost 6 bases, V lost 8 bases, and 4 bases had no gene match. This CDR3 comprises 13 residues. The CDR3 DNA reads TGTGCCAGCGCGACTAGCGGGCGAAACATTCAGTACTTC. This sequence encodes CASATSGRNIQYF.